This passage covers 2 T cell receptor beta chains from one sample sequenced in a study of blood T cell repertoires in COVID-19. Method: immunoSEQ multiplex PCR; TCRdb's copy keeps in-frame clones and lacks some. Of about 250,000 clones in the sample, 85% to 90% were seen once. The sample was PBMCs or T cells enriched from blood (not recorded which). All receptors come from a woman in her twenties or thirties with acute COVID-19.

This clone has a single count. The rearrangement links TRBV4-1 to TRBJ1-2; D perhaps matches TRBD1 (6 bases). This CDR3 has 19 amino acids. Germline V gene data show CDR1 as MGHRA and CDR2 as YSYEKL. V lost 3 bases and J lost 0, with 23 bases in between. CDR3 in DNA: TGCGCCAGCAGCCATGTCCTGGCGCCGGGGGGCCTAGCTAACTATGGCTACACCTTC. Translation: CASSHVLAPGGLANYGYTF.

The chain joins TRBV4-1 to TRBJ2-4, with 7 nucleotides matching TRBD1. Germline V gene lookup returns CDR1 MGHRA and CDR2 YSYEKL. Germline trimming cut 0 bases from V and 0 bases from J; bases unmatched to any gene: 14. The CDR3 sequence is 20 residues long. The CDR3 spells CASSQDNRGPGQLAKNIQYF. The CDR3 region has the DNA TGCGCCAGCAGCCAAGATAACAGGGGCCCGGGCCAACTAGCCAAAAACATTCAGTACTTC.